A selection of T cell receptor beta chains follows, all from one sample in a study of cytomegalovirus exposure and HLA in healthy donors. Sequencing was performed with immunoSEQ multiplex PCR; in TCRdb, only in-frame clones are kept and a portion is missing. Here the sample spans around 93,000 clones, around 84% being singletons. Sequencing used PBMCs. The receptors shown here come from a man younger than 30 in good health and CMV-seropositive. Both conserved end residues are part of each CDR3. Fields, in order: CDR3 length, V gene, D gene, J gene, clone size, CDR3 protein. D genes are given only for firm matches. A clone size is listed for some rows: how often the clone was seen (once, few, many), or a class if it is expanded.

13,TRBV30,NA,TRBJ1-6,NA,CAWSEQPGSPLHF
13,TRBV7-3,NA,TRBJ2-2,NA,CASSWKSDGELFF
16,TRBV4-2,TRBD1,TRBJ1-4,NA,CASSSIGTGGREKLFF
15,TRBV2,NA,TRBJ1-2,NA,CASIKAQGSGYGYTF
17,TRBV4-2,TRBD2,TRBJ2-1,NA,CASSQAVRLAGEDEQFF
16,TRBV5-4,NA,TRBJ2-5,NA,CASSAPFGGGSETQYF
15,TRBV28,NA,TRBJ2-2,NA,CASSTPLGDTGELFF
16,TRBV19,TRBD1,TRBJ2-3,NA,CASTAGQGVGTDTQYF
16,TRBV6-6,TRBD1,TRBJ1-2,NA,CASSRGQGTTNYGYTF
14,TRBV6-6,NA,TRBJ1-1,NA,CASSPAGVSTEAFF
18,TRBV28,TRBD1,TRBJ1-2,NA,CASSLSSGGDRPYYGYTF
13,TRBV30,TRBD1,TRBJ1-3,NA,CAWDRVSGNTIYF
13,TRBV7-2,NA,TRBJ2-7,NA,CASSMTRGYEQYF
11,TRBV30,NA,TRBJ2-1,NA,CAWSVANEQFF
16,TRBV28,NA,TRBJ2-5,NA,CAIDARKDSGRETQYF
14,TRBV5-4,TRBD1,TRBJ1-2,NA,CASSIDRGLRGYTF
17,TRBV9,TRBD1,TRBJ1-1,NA,CASSADWTGFMNTEAFF
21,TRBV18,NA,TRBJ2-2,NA,CASSPTASGHTAIRDTGELFF
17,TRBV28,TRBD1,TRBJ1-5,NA,CASSGTGSARVSQPQHF
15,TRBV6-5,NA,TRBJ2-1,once,CASSYDWSSYNEQFF
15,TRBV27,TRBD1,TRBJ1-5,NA,CASSGTGFGNQPQHF
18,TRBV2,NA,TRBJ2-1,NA,CASSGDLSVPNSYNEQFF
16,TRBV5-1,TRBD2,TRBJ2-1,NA,CASTRERGSSYNEQFF
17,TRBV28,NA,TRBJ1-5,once,CASSSMDRRYSNQPQHF
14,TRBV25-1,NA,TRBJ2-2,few,CASSESVNTGELFF
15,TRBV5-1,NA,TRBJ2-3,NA,CASSLVDSSTDTQYF
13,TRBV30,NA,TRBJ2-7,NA,CAWSVRLANEQYF
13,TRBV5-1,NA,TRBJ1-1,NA,CASRFVLNTEAFF
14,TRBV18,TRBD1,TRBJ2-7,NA,CASSPGDRGYEQYF
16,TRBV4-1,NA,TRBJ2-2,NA,CASSQEGGRGTGELFF
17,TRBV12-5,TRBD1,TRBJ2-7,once,CASGPPGQGIIRYEQYF
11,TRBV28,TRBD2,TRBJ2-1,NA,CASSTSGGPFF
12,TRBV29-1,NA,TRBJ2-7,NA,CSVEDRGAGQYF
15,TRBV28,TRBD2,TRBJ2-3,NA,CASSLWTSGTDTQYF
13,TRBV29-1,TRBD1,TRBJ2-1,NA,CSVKGQGWNEQFF
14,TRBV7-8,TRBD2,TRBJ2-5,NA,CASGLAALQETQYF
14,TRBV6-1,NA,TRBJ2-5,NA,CASTGTVAQETQYF
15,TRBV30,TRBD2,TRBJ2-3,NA,CAWSLAGGGPDTQYF
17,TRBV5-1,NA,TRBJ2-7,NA,CASSPRDTMTARGEQYF